Following are 14 T cell receptor beta chains from one sample sequenced in a study of shared clonotypes between healthy human individuals. The data were produced by immunoSEQ multiplex PCR, yet TCRdb's version contains in-frame clones alone and is incomplete. The sample consists of about 95,000 clones, about two thirds of them appearing once. The sequencing input was memory CD8+ T cells sorted from blood. The subset denotes: CD45RO+ cells pooled with CCR7-negative TemRA cells. The source is a man aged 30 to 39 in good health.

V gene TRBV28 combines with J gene TRBJ2-7; 7 bases match TRBD1. The CDR3 is 13 residues long. The V gene end was trimmed by 8 bases and the J gene end by 0 bases; junction bases not matched to a gene: 4. Germline V gene lookup returns CDR1 MDHEN and CDR2 SYDVKM. CDR3 nucleotides: TGTGCCAGCCGGACAGGTACCTCCTACGAGCAGTACTTC. Its translation is CASRTGTSYEQYF.

The chain joins TRBV5-4 to TRBJ2-3, with 7 bases lining up with TRBD2. The V gene's germline CDR1 is SGHNT and CDR2 YYREEE (reference sequence). This CDR3 has 16 amino acids. Trimming removed 5 bases from V and 0 bases from J; junction bases left unmatched: 9. The CDR3 coding sequence is TGTGCCAGCAGGGGGGGGTTCAGATCTAGCACAGATACGCAGTATTTT. This translates into CASRGGFRSSTDTQYF.

This clone came up a few times. The V call is TRBV29-1, the J call TRBJ1-1; D call uncertain. V was clipped by 4 bases and J by 3 bases, with 9 bases between them. CDR1 is SQVTM, CDR2 ANQGSEA, per germline. This CDR3 contains 12 residues. The CDR3 nucleotides are TGCAGCGTTGGGTTCGATTACACTGAAGCTTTCTTT. It translates to CSVGFDYTEAFF.

This clone showed up many times. V gene TRBV6-4 combines with J gene TRBJ2-3, with TRBD2 identical over 9 bases. CDR1 MRHNA and CDR2 SNTAGT come from the germline V gene. The CDR3 spans 15 residues. Trimming removed 3 bases from V and 4 bases from J; junction bases left unmatched: 5. In DNA, the CDR3 is TGTGCCAGCAGTGAAGGGGCGGGAGGGCCAGATACGCAGTATTTT. Translation gives CASSEGAGGPDTQYF.

The chain is built from TRBV7-6 and TRBJ2-7; tentatively, D is TRBD2 (6 bases). Germline V CDR1 and CDR2: SGHVS, FNYEAQ. The germline V and J ends were trimmed by 4 bases and 4 bases, with 14 bases remaining between them. The CDR3 extends over 14 amino acids. The CDR3 DNA reads TGTGCCAGCAGCTACCGGGCGGGGAGGTACGAGCAGTACTTC. It encodes CASSYRAGRYEQYF.

The table lists this clone with a few counts. This chain uses TRBV27 with TRBJ2-3, with D possibly being TRBD1 or TRBD2 (5 bases each). Germline V gene sequence: CDR1 MNHEY, CDR2 SMNVEV (reference sequence). The CDR3 length is 13 residues. Trimming shortened V by 5 bases and J by 2 bases, and 8 bases separated the two germline ends. The CDR3: CASSIGTTDTQYF. As DNA, the CDR3 is TGTGCCAGCAGTATCGGGACCACAGATACGCAGTATTTT.

This clone was recorded many times. The chain combines TRBV28 with TRBJ2-7; D unresolved. V lost 8 bases and J lost 2, with 7 bases in between. CDR1 and CDR2 (germline): MDHEN, SYDVKM. The CDR3 covers 11 residues. The CDR3 spells CASGWTYEQYF. CDR3 DNA: TGTGCCAGCGGCTGGACCTACGAGCAGTACTTC.

The chain recombines TRBV11-2 with TRBJ2-7; 8 bases agree with TRBD2. Germline-derived CDR1 and CDR2 are SGHAT and FQNNGV. The CDR3 is 15 residues long. J lost 6 bases, V lost 5 bases, and 12 bases had no gene match. The CDR3 is CASSDGAGVIPEQYF. The CDR3 region has the DNA TGTGCCAGCAGCGATGGAGCGGGAGTAATACCCGAGCAGTACTTC.

The J gene is TRBJ2-3, the V gene TRBV7-9, with TRBD2 matching over 9 bases. Germline CDR1 SEHNR, CDR2 FQNEAQ (reference sequence). The CDR3 loop spans 15 amino acids. V dropped 4 bases and J dropped 3; count of bases not matched to a gene: 5. The CDR3 coding sequence is TGTGCCAGCAGCTCAGCGACTAGCGGAACAGATACGCAGTATTTT. Its protein is CASSSATSGTDTQYF. The complete variable domain, with remaining parts taken from reference TRBV7-9 and TRBJ2-3, reads DTGVSQNPRHKITKRGQNVTFRCDPISEHNRLYWYRQTLGQGPEFLTYFQNEAQLEKSRLLSDRFSAERPKGSFSTLEIQRTEQGDSAMYLCASSSATSGTDTQYFGPGTRLTVL.

This rearrangement joins TRBV29-1 to TRBJ2-3, with 8 bases identical to TRBD1. V lost 0 bases and J lost 13; bases outside the gene matches: 3. Germline CDR1 SQVTM, CDR2 ANQGSEA. CDR3 length equals 11 residues. The CDR3 reads CSVEEADREYF. The CDR3 DNA reads TGCAGCGTTGAAGAGGCGGACAGGGAGTATTTT.

The genes are TRBV7-2 and TRBJ2-1; no clear D gene. V lost 0 bases and J 10 bases, leaving 13 bases between the germline ends. Germline V lookup: CDR1 SGHTA, CDR2 FQGNSA. This CDR3 contains 14 residues. The CDR3 is CASSLASLPGEQFF. The CDR3 coding sequence is TGTGCCAGCAGCTTAGCCTCACTGCCGGGCGAGCAGTTCTTC. The full variable domain, its missing parts supplied by reference TRBV7-2 and TRBJ2-1, is GAGVSQSPSNKVTEKGKDVELRCDPISGHTALYWYRQSLGQGLEFLIYFQGNSAPDKSGLPSDRFSAERTGGSVSTLTIQRTQQEDSAVYLCASSLASLPGEQFFGPGTRLTVL.

The chain joins TRBV7-2 to TRBJ2-1, with 7 bases that match TRBD1. The CDR3 contains 15 residues. Trimming took 1 base from V and 4 from J; bases not matched to a gene: 4. Per germline, CDR1 SGHTA and CDR2 FQGNSA. In DNA form, the CDR3 reads TGTGCCAGCAGCTTAGGCCCGGGACAGTACAATGAGCAGTTCTTC. This sequence encodes CASSLGPGQYNEQFF.

The chain is built from TRBV29-1 and TRBJ2-7, with D unresolved. CDR1 SQVTM and CDR2 ANQGSEA come from the germline V gene. The CDR3 contains 13 residues. Between the trimmed V and J ends, which lost 5 bases and 0 bases, there was a span of 11 bases. The CDR3 DNA sequence: TGCAGCGTTACCAAACAAAGCTCCTACGAGCAGTACTTC. This gives the protein CSVTKQSSYEQYF.

The chain combines TRBV27 with TRBJ2-1; no definite D call. The CDR3 runs 15 residues. The V end was cut by 3 bases, the J end by 4 bases, with 13 bases between. The germline V gene encodes CDR1 MNHEY and CDR2 SMNVEV (reference sequence). CDR3 amino acids: CASSFPVPIYNEQFF. For the CDR3, the DNA is TGTGCCAGCAGTTTCCCGGTCCCCATTTACAATGAGCAGTTCTTC.